This paragraph covers one T cell receptor beta chain sequence. Source study methods: Estimated nucleated cell counts came from reference gene primer amplification. Some clones are missing from TCRdb's copy, which holds only in-frame ones; the method was immunoSEQ multiplex PCR. V, J and clone size derive from that table, while D and trimming were established from the DNA sequence. The sample shows 150,000 to 200,000 clones, roughly nine tenths of them seen only once. The data stem from a study of blood T cell repertoires in COVID-19. Germline loops: CDR1 SGHTA, CDR2 FQGTGA. CDR3 length: 13 residues. V lost 1 base, J lost 8 bases, and 11 bases lay in between.

This chain joins TRBV7-3 and TRBJ1-2; D possibly corresponds to TRBD1 (6 bases). Input material: peripheral blood. The TCR was taken from a man aged 18 to 30 who had recovered from COVID-19. CDR3 loop: CASSLMQGSGYTF. The CDR3 DNA is TGTGCCAGCAGCTTAATGCAGGGGAGCGGCTACACCTTC.